This TCR beta chain was observed in a study of blood T cell repertoires in COVID-19. For the study at large: From the United States, Italy and Spain came samples of acute and convalescent COVID-19. Nucleic acid was either cDNA or gDNA, and it came from T cells, B-cell-depleted T cells, or PBMCs.

Methods used by the authors: The assay estimated nucleated cells by amplifying reference gene primers. TCRdb's table, derived via immunoSEQ multiplex PCR, lists solely in-frame clones and lacks some. The DNA was the basis for D and trimming; V, J and clone size are from that table. The sample contains some 130,000 clones, 85% to 90% of which appear only once. From germline, CDR1 is SGHRS and CDR2 YFSETQ. The ends lost 4 bases at V and 9 bases at J; junction bases unmatched: 7. This CDR3 has 15 residues. The clonotype originates from a man older than 75 with acute or convalescent COVID-19. This chain joins TRBV5-1 and TRBJ1-6; the match to TRBD1 covers 10 bases. Sequencing input: peripheral blood. In DNA form, the CDR3 reads TGCGCCAGCAGCGCTGGACAGGGGGAGGGTTCACCCCTCCACTTT. The encoded protein is CASSAGQGEGSPLHF.